Each of the 9 T cell receptor beta chains below was sequenced from the same sample in a study of T cell responses to AZD1222 COVID-19 vaccine (TCRdb year 2021). The label giving this sample's time point can be read as: baseline before first vaccination. Library method: the immunoSEQ multiplex PCR assay. What TCRdb holds here is the immuneACCESS table cut down to in-frame rearrangements. Part of the clones is not present; checked against another copy, under half of the missing clones reflect an unresolved V gene, and the others are unexplained. Within this sample are about 110,000 clones, with around 92% of them counted one time only. The top ten clonotypes cover 6.6% of the sample. The sample was peripheral blood, taken on day 0 of AZD1222 vaccination. The receptor set was obtained from an adult in good health.

This rearrangement joins TRBV3-1 (or the pseudogene TRBV3-2) to TRBJ2-5; 14 bases match TRBD2. This CDR3 contains 16 residues. V was pared by 2 bases and J by 5 bases, with 4 bases of the junction left unmatched. Germline loops: CDR1 LGHDT, CDR2 YNNKEL (reference sequence). The CDR3 loop reads CASSQPGLAGAETQYF. DNA of the CDR3: TGTGCCAGCAGCCAACCGGGACTAGCGGGAGCGGAGACCCAGTACTTC.

The CDR3 sequence is CASTPQGANEKLFF. DNA for the CDR3: TGTGCCAGTACCCCACAGGGGGCGAACGAAAAACTGTTTTTT. This chain links TRBV19 with TRBJ1-4, with 9 bases matching TRBD1. The germline CDR1 and CDR2 sequences are LNHDA and SQIVND (reference sequence). After removal of 7 bases from V and 8 bases from J, the junction contained 8 bases not matched to a gene. The CDR3 runs 14 residues.

CDR3 nucleotides: TGTGCCAGCACGGGGCACCGTAGGCCTAATGAAAAACTGTTTTTT. Its protein is CASTGHRRPNEKLFF. J is TRBJ1-4 and V is TRBV21-1. TRBV21-1 is designated a pseudogene. This CDR3 is 15 amino acids long.

The chain recombines TRBV29-1 with TRBJ1-2; 8 bases fit TRBD1. V lost 3 bases, J lost 8 bases, and 8 bases stayed unmatched. Germline CDR1 SQVTM, CDR2 ANQGSEA. This CDR3 is 13 amino acids long. The chain's CDR3 is CSVEGQGAYGYTF. The CDR3 bases are TGCAGCGTTGAGGGGCAGGGGGCTTACGGCTACACCTTC. Supplemented by reference TRBV29-1 and TRBJ1-2, the full variable domain reads SAVISQKPSRDICQRGTSLTIQCQVDSQVTMMFWYRQQPGQSLTLIATANQGSEATYESGFVIDKFPISRPNLTFSTLTVSNMSPEDSSIYLCSVEGQGAYGYTFGSGTRLTVV.

V is TRBV6-2 or TRBV6-3 and J is TRBJ2-3; 10 bases are shared with TRBD2. The ends lost 5 bases at V and 2 bases at J; junction bases unmatched: 13. Germline CDR1 MNHEY, CDR2 SVGEGT. There are 18 residues in the CDR3. Written as DNA, the CDR3 is TGTGCCAGCAGTGCCCCTCCCAGCCTAGCGGGAGTCACAGATACGCAGTATTTT. It encodes CASSAPPSLAGVTDTQYF.

In its sample, this clone was seen a few times. CDR3: CASSVAPRNEQFF. CDR3 in DNA: TGTGCCAGCAGCGTCGCCCCACGCAATGAGCAGTTCTTC. The V gene is TRBV9, the J gene TRBJ2-1; the D is unclear. V gave up 2 bases and J gave up 6 bases, with 9 bases separating them. Germline values: CDR1 SGDLS, CDR2 YYNGEE. The CDR3 has 13 residues. Drawing the rest from reference TRBV9 and TRBJ2-1, the complete variable domain is DSGVTQTPKHLITATGQRVTLRCSPRSGDLSVYWYQQSLDQGLQFLIQYYNGEERAKGNILERFSAQQFPDLHSELNLSSLELGDSALYFCASSVAPRNEQFFGPGTRLTVL.

The chain couples TRBV18 to TRBJ2-1; D remains unclear. V was pared by 3 bases and J by 7 bases, with 7 bases between. This CDR3 is built from 12 residues. Germline assignment: CDR1 KGHSH and CDR2 LQKENI. This CDR3 reads CASSPVGNEQFF. CDR3 sequence (DNA): TGTGCCAGCTCACCGGTAGGTAATGAGCAGTTCTTC.

This chain connects TRBV5-1 to TRBJ2-1; 11 bases match TRBD2. Germline-derived CDR1 and CDR2 are SGHRS and YFSETQ. Trimming removed 0 bases from V and 6 bases from J; junction bases left unmatched: 2. CDR3 length equals 15 residues. CDR3 sequence: CASSLDTSGGNEQFF. CDR3 in DNA: TGCGCCAGCAGCTTGGATACTAGCGGGGGCAATGAGCAGTTCTTC.

CDR3 nucleotides: TGTGCCAGCAGCCTGATAAACTACAGGGGGCGCGGCACCGGGGAGCTGTTTTTT. Translation gives CASSLINYRGRGTGELFF. The chain is built from TRBV14 and TRBJ2-2, with 9 bases aligning to TRBD1. This CDR3 comprises 18 residues. From germline, CDR1 is SGHDN and CDR2 FVKESK. Trimming took 4 bases from V and 4 from J; bases not matched to a gene: 13. Looking up the rest from reference TRBV14 and TRBJ2-2 gives the full variable domain: EAGVTQFPSHSVIEKGQTVTLRCDPISGHDNLYWYRRVMGKEIKFLLHFVKESKQDESGMPNNRFLAERTGGTYSTLKVQPAELEDSGVYFCASSLINYRGRGTGELFFGEGSRLTVL.